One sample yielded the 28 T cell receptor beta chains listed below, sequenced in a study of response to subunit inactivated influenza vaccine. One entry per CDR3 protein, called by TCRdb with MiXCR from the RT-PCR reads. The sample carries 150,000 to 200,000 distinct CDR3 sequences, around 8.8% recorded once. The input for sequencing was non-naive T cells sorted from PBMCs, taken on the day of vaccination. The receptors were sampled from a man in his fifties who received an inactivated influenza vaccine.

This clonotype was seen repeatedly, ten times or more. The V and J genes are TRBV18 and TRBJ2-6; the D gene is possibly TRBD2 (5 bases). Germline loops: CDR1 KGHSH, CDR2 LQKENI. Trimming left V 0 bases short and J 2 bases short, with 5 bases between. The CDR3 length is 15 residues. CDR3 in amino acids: CASSPPGAGANVLTF. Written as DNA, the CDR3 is TGTGCCAGCTCACCACCCGGGGCTGGGGCCAACGTCCTGACTTTC.

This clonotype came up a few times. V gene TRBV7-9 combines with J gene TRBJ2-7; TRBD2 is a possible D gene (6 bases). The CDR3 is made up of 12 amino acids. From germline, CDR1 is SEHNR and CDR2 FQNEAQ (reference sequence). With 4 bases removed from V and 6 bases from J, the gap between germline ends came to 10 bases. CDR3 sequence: CASSSPGVEQYF. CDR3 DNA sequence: TGTGCCAGCAGCTCGCCGGGGGTCGAGCAGTACTTC.

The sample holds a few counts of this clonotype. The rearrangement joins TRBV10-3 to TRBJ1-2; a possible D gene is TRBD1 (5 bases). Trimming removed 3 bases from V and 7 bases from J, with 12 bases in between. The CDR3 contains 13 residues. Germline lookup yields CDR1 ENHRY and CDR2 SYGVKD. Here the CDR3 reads CAISEATARGYTF. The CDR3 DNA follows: TGTGCCATCAGTGAAGCGACAGCACGTGGCTACACCTTC.

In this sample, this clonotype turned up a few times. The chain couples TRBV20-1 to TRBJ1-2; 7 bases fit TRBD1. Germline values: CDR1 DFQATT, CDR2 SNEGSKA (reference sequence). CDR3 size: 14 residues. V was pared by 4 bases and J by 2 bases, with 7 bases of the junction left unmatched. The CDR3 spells CSANRDSGNYGYTF. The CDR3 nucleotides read TGCAGTGCTAACAGGGACAGTGGAAACTATGGCTACACCTTC.

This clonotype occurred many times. The chain's CDR3 is CASSLFTGNEQYF. Here the CDR3 DNA reads TGTGCCAGCAGCTTATTCACAGGGAACGAGCAGTACTTC. The gene calls are TRBV7-2 and TRBJ2-7; possibly TRBD1 for D (6 bases). V was clipped by 2 bases and J by 5 bases, with 10 bases between them. Germline V gene lookup returns CDR1 SGHTA and CDR2 FQGNSA. There are 13 residues in the CDR3.

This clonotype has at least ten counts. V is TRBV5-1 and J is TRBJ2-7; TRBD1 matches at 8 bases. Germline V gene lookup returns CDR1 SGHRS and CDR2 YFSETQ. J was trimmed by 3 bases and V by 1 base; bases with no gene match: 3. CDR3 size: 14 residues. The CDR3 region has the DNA TGCGCCAGCAGCTTGAGGGACAGGTACTACGAGCAGTACTTC. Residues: CASSLRDRYYEQYF.

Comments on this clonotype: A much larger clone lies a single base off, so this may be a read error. CDR3 nucleotide sequence: TGTGCCAGCAGCCGGGGACTAGCGGGAAACAATGAGCAGTTCTTC. Protein: CASSRGLAGNNEQFF. The chain combines TRBV7-9 with TRBJ2-1; 13 bases map to TRBD2. The CDR3 loop spans 15 amino acids. The germline V gene has CDR1 SEHNR and CDR2 FQNEAQ (reference sequence). The ends lost 5 bases at V and 5 bases at J; junction bases unmatched: 3.

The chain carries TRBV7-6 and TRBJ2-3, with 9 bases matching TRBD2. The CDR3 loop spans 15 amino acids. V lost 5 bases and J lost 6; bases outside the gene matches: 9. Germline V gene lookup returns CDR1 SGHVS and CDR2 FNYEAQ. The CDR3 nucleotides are TGTGCCAGCAGCAGAACCGGGACTAGCTGGGATACGCAGTATTTT. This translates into CASSRTGTSWDTQYF.

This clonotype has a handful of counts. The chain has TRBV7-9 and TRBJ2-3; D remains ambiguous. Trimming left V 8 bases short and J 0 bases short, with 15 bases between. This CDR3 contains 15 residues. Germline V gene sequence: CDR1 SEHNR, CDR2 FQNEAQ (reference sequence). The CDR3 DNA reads TGTGCCAGCGCCTCTGGGGTTGCTAGCACAGATACGCAGTATTTT. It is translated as CASASGVASTDTQYF.

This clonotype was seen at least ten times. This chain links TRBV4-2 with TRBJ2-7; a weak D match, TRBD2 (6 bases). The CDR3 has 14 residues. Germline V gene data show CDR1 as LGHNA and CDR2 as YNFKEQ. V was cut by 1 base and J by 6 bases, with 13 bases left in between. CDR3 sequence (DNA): TGTGCCAGCAGCCAAGGACTAGATCCGGGCGAGCAGTACTTC. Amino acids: CASSQGLDPGEQYF.

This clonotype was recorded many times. The CDR3 nucleotides read TGTGCCAGCCGCGAAGGGGGGACCCAGTACTTC. This codes for CASREGGTQYF. This rearrangement joins TRBV12-3 or TRBV12-4 to TRBJ2-5; tentative D call: TRBD1 (6 bases). The length of the CDR3 is 11 residues. Trimming pared 8 bases from V and 7 bases from J, leaving 11 bases between.

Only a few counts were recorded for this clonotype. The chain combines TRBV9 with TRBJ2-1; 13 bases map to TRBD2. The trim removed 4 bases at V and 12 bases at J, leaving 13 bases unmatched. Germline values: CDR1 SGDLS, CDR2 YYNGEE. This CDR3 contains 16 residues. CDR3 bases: TGTGCCAGCAGCCCGGGACTAGCGGGAACAGTTTTGGGGCAGTTCTTC. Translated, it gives CASSPGLAGTVLGQFF.

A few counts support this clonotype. CDR3 protein: CASSSSGTPQLETQYF. Here the CDR3 DNA reads TGCGCCAGCAGCTCTTCCGGGACACCCCAATTGGAGACCCAGTACTTC. The chain is built from TRBV5-1 and TRBJ2-5; possibly TRBD1 for D (6 bases). In germline, CDR1 is SGHRS, CDR2 YFSETQ. The V end lost 3 bases, the J end lost 5 bases, and 20 bases lay between the germline ends. The CDR3 covers 16 residues.

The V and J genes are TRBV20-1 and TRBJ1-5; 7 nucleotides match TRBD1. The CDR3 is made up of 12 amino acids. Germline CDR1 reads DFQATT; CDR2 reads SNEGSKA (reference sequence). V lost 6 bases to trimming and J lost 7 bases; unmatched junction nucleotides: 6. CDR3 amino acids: CSARQGGQPQHF. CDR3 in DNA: TGCAGTGCAAGACAGGGTGGCCAGCCCCAGCATTTT.

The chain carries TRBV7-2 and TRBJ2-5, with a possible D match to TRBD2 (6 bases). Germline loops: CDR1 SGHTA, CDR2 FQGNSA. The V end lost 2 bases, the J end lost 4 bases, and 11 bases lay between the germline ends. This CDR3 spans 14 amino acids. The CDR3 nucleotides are TGTGCCAGCAGCTTAAGGAGGGATAGAGAGACCCAGTACTTC. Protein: CASSLRRDRETQYF.

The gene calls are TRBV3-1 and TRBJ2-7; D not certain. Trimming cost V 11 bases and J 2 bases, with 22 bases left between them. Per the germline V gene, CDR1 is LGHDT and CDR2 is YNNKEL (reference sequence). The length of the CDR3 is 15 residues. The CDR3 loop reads CASTQEASFTYEQYF. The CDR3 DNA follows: TGTGCCTCCACCCAAGAGGCGTCTTTTACCTACGAGCAGTACTTC.

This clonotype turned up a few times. The DNA of the CDR3 is TGTGCCAGCAGCCTAGATTTTTCGGCGTACGAGCAGTACTTC. Protein sequence: CASSLDFSAYEQYF. The chain links TRBV7-9 to TRBJ2-7, with D uncertain. CDR3 length: 14 residues. CDR1 is SEHNR, CDR2 FQNEAQ, per germline (reference sequence). The V and J ends lost 5 bases and 4 bases respectively, with 15 bases between them. The full variable domain, its missing parts supplied by reference TRBV7-9 and TRBJ2-7, is DTGVSQNPRHKITKRGQNVTFRCDPISEHNRLYWYRQTLGQGPEFLTYFQNEAQLEKSRLLSDRFSAERPKGSFSTLEIQRTEQGDSAMYLCASSLDFSAYEQYFGPGTRLTVT.

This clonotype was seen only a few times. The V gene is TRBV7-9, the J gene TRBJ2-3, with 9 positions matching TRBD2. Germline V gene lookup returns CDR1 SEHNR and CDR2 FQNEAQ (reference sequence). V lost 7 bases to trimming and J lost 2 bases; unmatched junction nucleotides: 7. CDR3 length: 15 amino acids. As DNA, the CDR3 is TGTGCCAGCAACGCAGCGGGAGGACTCACAGATACGCAGTATTTT. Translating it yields CASNAAGGLTDTQYF. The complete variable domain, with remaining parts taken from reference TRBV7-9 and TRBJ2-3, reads DTGVSQNPRHKITKRGQNVTFRCDPISEHNRLYWYRQTLGQGPEFLTYFQNEAQLEKSRLLSDRFSAERPKGSFSTLEIQRTEQGDSAMYLCASNAAGGLTDTQYFGPGTRLTVL.

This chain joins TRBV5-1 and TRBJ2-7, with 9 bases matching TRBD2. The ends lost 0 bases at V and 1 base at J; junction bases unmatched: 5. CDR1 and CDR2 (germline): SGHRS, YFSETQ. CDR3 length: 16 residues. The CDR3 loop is CASSLEGSGSSYEQYF. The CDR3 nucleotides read TGCGCCAGCAGCTTGGAGGGTAGCGGGAGTTCCTACGAGCAGTACTTC.

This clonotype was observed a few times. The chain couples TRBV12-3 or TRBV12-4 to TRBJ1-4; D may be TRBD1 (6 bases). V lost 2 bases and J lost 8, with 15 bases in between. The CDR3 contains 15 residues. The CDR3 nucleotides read TGTGCCAGCAGTTTATCTTCAGGGGATAGGGAAAAACTGTTTTTT. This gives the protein CASSLSSGDREKLFF.

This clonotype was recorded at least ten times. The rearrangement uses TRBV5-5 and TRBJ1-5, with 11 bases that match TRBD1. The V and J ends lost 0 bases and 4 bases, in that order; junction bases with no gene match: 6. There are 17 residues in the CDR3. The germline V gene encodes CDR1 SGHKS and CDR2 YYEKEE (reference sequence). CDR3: CASSLGARDRGNQPQHF. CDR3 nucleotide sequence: TGTGCCAGCAGCTTGGGGGCCCGGGACAGGGGGAATCAGCCCCAGCATTTT.

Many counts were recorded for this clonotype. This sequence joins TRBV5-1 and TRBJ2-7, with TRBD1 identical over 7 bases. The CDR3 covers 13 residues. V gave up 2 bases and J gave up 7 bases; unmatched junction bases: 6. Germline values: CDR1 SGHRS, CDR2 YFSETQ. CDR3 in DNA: TGCGCCAGCAGCTTTGGACAGGCCAGGGAGCAGTACTTC. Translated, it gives CASSFGQAREQYF.

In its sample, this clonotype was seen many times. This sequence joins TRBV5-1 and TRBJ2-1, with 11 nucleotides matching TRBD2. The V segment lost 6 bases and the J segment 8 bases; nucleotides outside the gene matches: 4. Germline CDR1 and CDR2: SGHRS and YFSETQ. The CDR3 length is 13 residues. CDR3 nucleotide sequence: TGCGCCAGCAACCTAGCGGGAGGCGATGAGCAGTTCTTC. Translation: CASNLAGGDEQFF.

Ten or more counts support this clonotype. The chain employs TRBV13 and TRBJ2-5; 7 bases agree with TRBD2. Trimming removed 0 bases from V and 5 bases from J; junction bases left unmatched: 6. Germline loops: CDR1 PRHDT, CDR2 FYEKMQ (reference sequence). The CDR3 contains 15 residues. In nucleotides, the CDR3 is TGTGCCAGCAGCTTAGGCCGACTAGCCGGGGAGACCCAGTACTTC. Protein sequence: CASSLGRLAGETQYF.

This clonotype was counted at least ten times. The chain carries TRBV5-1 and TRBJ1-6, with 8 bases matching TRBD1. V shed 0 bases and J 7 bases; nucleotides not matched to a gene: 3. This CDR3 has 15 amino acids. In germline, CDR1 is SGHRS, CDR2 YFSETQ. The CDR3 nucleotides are TGCGCCAGCAGCTTGGAGAGGACAGGGAATTCACCCCTCCACTTT. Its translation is CASSLERTGNSPLHF.

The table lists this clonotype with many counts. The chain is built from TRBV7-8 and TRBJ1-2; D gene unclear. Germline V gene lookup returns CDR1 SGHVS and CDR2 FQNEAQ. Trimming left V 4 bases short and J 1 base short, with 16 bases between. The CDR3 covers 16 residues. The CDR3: CASSSPRESLNYGYTF. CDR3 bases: TGTGCCAGCAGCTCGCCCAGAGAGTCCCTTAACTATGGCTACACCTTC.

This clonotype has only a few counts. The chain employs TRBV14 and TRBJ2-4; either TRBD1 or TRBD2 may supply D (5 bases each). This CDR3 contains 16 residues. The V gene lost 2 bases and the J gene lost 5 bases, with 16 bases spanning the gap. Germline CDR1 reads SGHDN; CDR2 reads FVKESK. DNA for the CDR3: TGTGCCAGCAGCCAAAAACCAGGGAGAGGAGAAAACATTCAGTACTTC. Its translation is CASSQKPGRGENIQYF.

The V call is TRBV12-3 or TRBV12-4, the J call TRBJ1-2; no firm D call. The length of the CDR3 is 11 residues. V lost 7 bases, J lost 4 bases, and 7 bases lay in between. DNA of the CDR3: TGTGCCAGCACTCCGAGCTATGGCTACACCTTC. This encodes CASTPSYGYTF.